Listed here is a single T cell receptor (beta chain). The antigen is not known. V lost 0 bases to trimming and J lost 7 bases, with 13 bases between them. This CDR3 has 15 residues. Germline lookup yields CDR1 MNHEY and CDR2 SMNVEV (reference sequence). The study recruited healthy Caucasian donors from Russia who were aged about 6 to 95. The study isolated at least 6 million PBMCs from each sample. The record originates from a study of blood T cells in healthy people across ages. About the research overall: About one barcoded beta molecule per two T cells was the capture yield of template switching.

Study findings and constraints: TCR beta diversity tracked closely with naive T cell percentage.

The use of a sample-barcoded 5' primer and a J-beta primer mix characterized a second PCR of roughly 7 to 11 cycles. TCRdb used MiXCR to reprocess the 5' RACE reads, holding one entry per CDR3 protein. The table records 650,000 to 900,000 distinct CDR3 sequences, roughly 60% of them present only once. The sequence came from a man aged 25 to 40 in good health. This chain joins TRBV27 and TRBJ2-1; perhaps TRBD2 as D (6 bases). The sample comprised blood. DNA of the CDR3: TGTGCCAGCAGTTTATCCGCGAGTGGGAGGAATGAGCAGTTCTTC. Translation: CASSLSASGRNEQFF.